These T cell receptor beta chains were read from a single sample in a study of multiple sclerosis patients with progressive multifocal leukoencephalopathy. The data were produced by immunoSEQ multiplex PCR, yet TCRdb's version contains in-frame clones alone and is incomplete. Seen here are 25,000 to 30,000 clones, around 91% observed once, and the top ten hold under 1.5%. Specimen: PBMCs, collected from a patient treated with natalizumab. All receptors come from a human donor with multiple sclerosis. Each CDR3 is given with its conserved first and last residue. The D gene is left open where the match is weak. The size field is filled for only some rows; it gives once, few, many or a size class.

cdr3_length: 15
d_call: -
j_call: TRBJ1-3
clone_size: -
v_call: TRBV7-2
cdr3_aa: CASSLGRTAGNTIYF
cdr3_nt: TGTGCCAGCAGCTTAGGGCGGACAGCCGGAAACACCATATATTTT

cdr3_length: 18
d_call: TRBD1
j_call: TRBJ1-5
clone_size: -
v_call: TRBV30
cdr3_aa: CAWSVQRTGGYSNQPQHF
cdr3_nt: TGTGCCTGGAGTGTACAGAGGACAGGGGGCTATAGCAATCAGCCCCAGCATTTT

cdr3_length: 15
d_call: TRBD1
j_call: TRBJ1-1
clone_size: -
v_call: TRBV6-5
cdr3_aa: CASSTRTGLNTEAFF
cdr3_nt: TGTGCCAGCAGTACCCGGACAGGGCTGAACACTGAAGCTTTCTTT

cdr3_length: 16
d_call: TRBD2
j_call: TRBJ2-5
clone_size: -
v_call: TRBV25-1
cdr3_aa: CASSDQPAGGRETQYF
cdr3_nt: TGTGCCAGCAGTGATCAGCCGGCGGGGGGCCGGGAGACCCAGTACTTC

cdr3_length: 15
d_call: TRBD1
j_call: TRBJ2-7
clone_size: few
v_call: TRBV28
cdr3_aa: CASRGDRGASGEQYF
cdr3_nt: TGTGCCAGCAGGGGGGACAGGGGGGCCTCTGGTGAGCAGTACTTC

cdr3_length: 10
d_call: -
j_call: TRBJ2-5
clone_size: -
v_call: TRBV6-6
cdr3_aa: CASSAQTQYF
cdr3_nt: TGTGCCAGCAGTGCACAGACCCAGTACTTC

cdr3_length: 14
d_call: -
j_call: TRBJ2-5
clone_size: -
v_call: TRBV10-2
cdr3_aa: CASSTAGTQETQYF
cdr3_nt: TGCGCCAGCAGTACCGCCGGGACGCAAGAGACCCAGTACTTC

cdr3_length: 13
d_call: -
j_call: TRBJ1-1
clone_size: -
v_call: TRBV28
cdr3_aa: CASESAGEAEAFF
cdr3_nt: TGTGCCAGCGAGTCGGCGGGAGAGGCTGAAGCTTTCTTT

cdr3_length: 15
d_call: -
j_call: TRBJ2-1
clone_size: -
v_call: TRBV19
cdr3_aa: CASSLAGAVYNEQFF
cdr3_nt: TGTGCCAGTAGTCTTGCGGGGGCCGTTTACAATGAGCAGTTCTTC

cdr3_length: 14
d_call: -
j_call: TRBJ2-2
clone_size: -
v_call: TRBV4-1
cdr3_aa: CASSYDRTTGELFF
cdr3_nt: TGCGCCAGCAGCTACGACAGGACCACCGGGGAGCTGTTTTTT

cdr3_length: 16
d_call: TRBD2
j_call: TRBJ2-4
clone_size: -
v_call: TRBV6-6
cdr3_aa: CASSSIAGGTKNIQYF
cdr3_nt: TGTGCCAGCAGTTCAATAGCGGGGGGTACCAAAAACATTCAGTACTTC

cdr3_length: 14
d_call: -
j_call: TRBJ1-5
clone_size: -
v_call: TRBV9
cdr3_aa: CASSVYGSGQPQHF
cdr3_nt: TGTGCCAGCAGCGTATATGGGTCTGGACAGCCCCAGCATTTT

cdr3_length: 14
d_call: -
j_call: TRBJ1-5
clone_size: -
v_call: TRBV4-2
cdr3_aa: CASSQAGGDQPQHF
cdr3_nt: TGTGCCAGCAGCCAAGCCGGGGGGGACCAGCCCCAGCATTTT

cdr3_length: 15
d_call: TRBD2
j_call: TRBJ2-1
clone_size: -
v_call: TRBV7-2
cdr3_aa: CASSFGTSGYNEQFF
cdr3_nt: TGTGCCAGCAGCTTCGGGACTAGCGGTTACAATGAGCAGTTCTTC

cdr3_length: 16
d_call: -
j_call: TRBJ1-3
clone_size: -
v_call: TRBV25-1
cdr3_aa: CASSVSPTVSGNTIYF
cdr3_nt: TGTGCCAGCAGTGTATCGCCCACAGTCTCTGGAAACACCATATATTTT

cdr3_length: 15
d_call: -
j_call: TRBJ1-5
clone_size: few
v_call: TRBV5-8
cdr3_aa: CASSSSGPRNQPQHF
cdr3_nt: TGTGCCAGCAGCTCGAGCGGACCGCGCAATCAGCCCCAGCATTTT

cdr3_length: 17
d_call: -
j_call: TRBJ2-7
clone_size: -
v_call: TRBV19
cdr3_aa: CASSMVGAGGKSYEQYF
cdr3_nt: TGTGCCAGTAGTATGGTGGGGGCAGGTGGAAAATCCTACGAGCAGTACTTC

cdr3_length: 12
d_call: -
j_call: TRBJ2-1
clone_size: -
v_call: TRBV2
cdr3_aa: CASSGELDEQFF
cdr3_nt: TGTGCCAGCAGTGGCGAATTGGATGAGCAGTTCTTC

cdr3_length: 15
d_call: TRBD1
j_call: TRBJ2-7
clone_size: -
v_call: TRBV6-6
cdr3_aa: CASSTWTGTGEEQYF
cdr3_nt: TGTGCCAGCAGTACCTGGACAGGGACCGGGGAAGAGCAGTACTTC

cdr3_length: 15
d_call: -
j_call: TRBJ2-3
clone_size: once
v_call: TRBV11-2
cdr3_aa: CASSLDETGGDTQYF
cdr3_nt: TGTGCCAGCAGCTTAGACGAGACAGGTGGCGATACGCAGTATTTT